This T cell receptor beta chain was captured in a study of blood T cells in healthy people across ages (dated by TCRdb to 2014 to 2015). General notes on the study: In model experiments, template switching captured about one uniquely barcoded TCR beta cDNA molecule for every two T cells. Using deep sequencing normalized with unique cDNA molecular identifiers, the study measured how TCR beta repertoire diversity changes with age. The donors were split into four age groups: young (average around 17 years), middle-aged (over 35), aged (62) and long-lived (more than 80). Donors of different ages were randomly distributed across sequencing lanes to avoid experimental bias. Two additional independent replicas of 1 million unique cDNA reads from the same blood draw were analyzed for two donors (one aged 18 to 30 and one aged 80 or older). Here is what the overall study found, with its caveats: Since profiling was done on bulk unsorted PBMCs, naive and antigen-experienced compartments could not be conclusively compared. Compared with the aged group, the long-lived group had more naive CD4+ T cells, fewer expanded clones and increased TCR diversity, suggesting age selection. Observed TCR beta diversity per million T cells fell roughly linearly with age, and a significant reduction was already apparent by age around 44. Because the CMV infection status of the donors was unknown, age-related changes in expanded clonotypes may potentially have been confounded. There was a strong correlation between observed TCR beta diversity and the percentage of naive T cells measured by flow cytometry. Estimates of total diversity based on one million sequenced T cells were considered lower bounds and underestimates.

The 35 to 40 donors, aged 6 to 90 years, were systemically healthy Caucasian individuals from Russia. Each donor gave ten milliliters of peripheral blood, collected into EDTA-treated Vacutainer tubes. Ficoll-Paque density-gradient centrifugation was used to isolate PBMCs, with at least 7 million per sample. Total RNA, at least 5.5 micrograms per sample, was extracted from PBMCs with Trizol reagent. Naive CD45RAhigh/CD27high T cell percentages were measured by flow cytometry on a PBMC aliquot from every donor. Receptor amplification or capture employed 5' RACE. TCRdb names Illumina HiSeq 2500 as the instrument used. A second PCR of roughly 7 to 11 cycles was performed with a sample-barcoded 5' primer and a J-beta primer mix. A unique molecular identifier was introduced onto each TCR beta cDNA molecule by a template-switch 5' adaptor carrying 12 random nucleotides. At least 3 million CDR3-containing paired-end reads were obtained from each sample. First-strand cDNA was synthesized from all RNA with the Mint cDNA synthesis kit, primed by a TRBC-specific oligonucleotide. All cDNA was treated with uracil-DNA glycosylase and then went through a first 18-cycle PCR with the universal primers M1SS and BC2_uni_R. The paper's data handling went like this. Each sample was normalized by randomly selecting 1 million high-quality reads, each carrying a distinct molecular identifier. Reads with shared molecular identifiers were discarded instead of being binned into consensus sequences. MiTCR, set to a Q25 quality threshold and the strictest error-elimination algorithm, was used for CDR3 identification, clonotype clustering and error correction. A nonparametric unseen species model using Euler transformation provided a lower-bound estimate of total TCR beta diversity. In-frame beta chains were kept once TCRdb had trimmed the public reads at Q25 with fastp and called clones with MiXCR. Under each unique CDR3 protein, matching rows form one entry showing the most common genes and DNA. These V and J calls originate from TCRdb's pipeline instead of the authors' own analysis. The sample table records about 720,000 distinct CDR3 sequences; about 20% of these occur just once. The ten largest clones take up roughly 22% of the sample.

This clonotype was counted between two and nine times. What antigen it recognizes has not been identified. Base qualities are missing; no much larger clone stands one base away. Material for sequencing was blood. The sequence was obtained from a man between 65 and 80 years old in good health.

The CDR3 region: CASSFGAKREWEQYF. The DNA sequence reads TGTGCCAGCAGTTTCGGGGCGAAGCGTGAGTGGGAGCAGTACTTC. The chain is made from TRBV27 and TRBJ2-7; the D call is possibly TRBD1 or TRBD2, each sharing 5 bases. Sequences MNHEY (CDR1) and SMNVEV (CDR2) are obtained from the germline V gene (reference sequence). Trimming removed 3 bases from V and 7 bases from J, leaving 19 bases between the germline ends. The CDR3 runs 15 amino acids, cysteine and phenylalanine included. Of all the DNA, just the CDR3 is kept, 45 bases in frame from base 1.